The clone carrying this TCR beta chain was seen repeatedly, ten times or more. Its matching antigen is unknown. Other DNA sequences in the sample encode the same CDR3. Per the original data handling: To classify distant metastasis in papillary thyroid cancer, a model was built from CDR3 differences across clinicopathological groups. Using MiXCR, TCRdb re-called clones from the PCR reads. The V and J calls were not made by the authors but by TCRdb's processing. This sample has more than 40,000 clones, with about 3.3% found just once. The sample comes from a study of metastatic and nonmetastatic thyroid tumors. Study-level background: Where malignant and benign thyroid patients were concerned, repertoires were compared across blood and tumor or nodule tissue. The study's findings and limits: Relative to benign nodules, malignant thyroid tumors were reportedly characterized by significantly elevated TCR beta diversity in blood and tumor.

Thyroid surgery was performed in patients who had received no treatment beforehand. This sequence originates from a female donor with papillary thyroid cancer or a benign thyroid nodule (not recorded which). Some clones in this sample may be carry-over from other donors' samples. The sample comprised blood.

For the CDR3, the DNA is TGTGCCAGCACAAGACAGGGTAATACTGAAGCTTTCTTT. Its translation is CASTRQGNTEAFF. The J gene is TRBJ1-1, the V gene TRBV2; TRBD1 matches at 7 bases. The CDR3 totals 13 residues. Per the germline V gene, CDR1 is SNHLY and CDR2 is FYNNEI. J was trimmed by 5 bases and V by 7 bases; bases with no gene match: 7.